Below are 26 T cell receptor beta chains sequenced from a single sample in a study of T cells in Graves' hyperthyroidism and ophthalmopathy. Amplification yielded TCR beta CDR3 regions, with RNA transcripts as the source. The HTBI primer set drove a first-round RT-PCR of the TCR CDR3. A single record per CDR3 protein comes from TCRdb applying MiXCR to the multiplex PCR reads. The table has approximately 520,000 distinct CDR3 sequences, under 25% seen once; the top ten hold more than 20%. The material sequenced was blood. These receptors came from a man aged 18-30 years with Graves' hyperthyroidism.

The chain employs TRBV19 and TRBJ2-7; weak D call: TRBD2 (7 bases). Germline CDR1 and CDR2: LNHDA and SQIVND (reference sequence). Deletions cut 8 bases from V and 4 bases from J, with 18 bases between. The CDR3 contains 14 residues. For the CDR3, the DNA is TGTGCCAGTGGAGAACGGGGGGCCCCGTACGAGCAGTACTTC. Protein sequence: CASGERGAPYEQYF.

The J gene is TRBJ2-7, the V gene TRBV6-1, with 10 bases aligning to TRBD2. CDR3 length equals 13 residues. Germline CDR1 MNHNS, CDR2 SASEGT. V lost 10 bases to trimming and J lost 2 bases; unmatched junction nucleotides: 5. The CDR3 nucleotides are TGTGCCACCGCTAGCGGGGGTCCCTACGAGCAGTACTTC. This gives the protein CATASGGPYEQYF.

This sequence joins TRBV2 and TRBJ1-2; D gene ambiguous. The V end lost 5 bases, the J end lost 12 bases, and 16 bases lay between the germline ends. The CDR3 has 12 amino acids. CDR1 SNHLY and CDR2 FYNNEI come from the germline V gene. This CDR3 reads CASSNILGFDTF. CDR3 DNA: TGTGCCAGCAGTAATATCTTAGGGTTTGACACCTTC.

V gene TRBV11-2 combines with J gene TRBJ1-6, with a weak D call TRBD1 (5 bases). Germline-derived CDR1 and CDR2 are SGHAT and FQNNGV. CDR3 size: 14 residues. Trimming shortened V by 7 bases and J by 11 bases, and 18 bases separated the two germline ends. CDR3 protein: CASTAIRGGPPLHF. CDR3 DNA sequence: TGTGCCAGCACCGCTATCCGGGGCGGGCCACCCCTCCACTTT.

This clonotype occurred many times. J is TRBJ1-1 and V is TRBV30; D call uncertain. The germline CDR1 and CDR2 sequences are GTSNPN and SVGIG (reference sequence). The CDR3 covers 12 residues. Trimming cost V 4 bases and J 0 bases, with 6 bases left between them. DNA of the CDR3: TGTGCCTGGAACGGGTTGAACACTGAAGCTTTCTTT. This codes for CAWNGLNTEAFF.

In this sample, this clonotype turned up a few times. The V gene is TRBV6-1, the J gene TRBJ2-7; 8 nucleotides align to TRBD1. Germline CDR1 reads MNHNS; CDR2 reads SASEGT. J was trimmed by 3 bases and V by 3 bases; bases with no gene match: 7. CDR3 length equals 15 residues. Here the CDR3 DNA reads TGTGCCAGCAGTGAGCAGGGGGCTAGATACTACGAGCAGTACTTC. Residues: CASSEQGARYYEQYF.

There are many counts of this clonotype. The rearrangement links TRBV4-1 to TRBJ1-2, with D tentatively TRBD1 (5 bases). The CDR3 has 15 residues. Trimming removed 5 bases from V and 4 bases from J, with 17 bases in between. The germline gives CDR1 MGHRA, CDR2 YSYEKL. Here the CDR3 reads CASSSLQRGGYGYTF. The CDR3 DNA sequence: TGCGCCAGCAGCTCCCTCCAGCGGGGCGGCTATGGCTACACCTTC.

This clonotype was observed many times. The V and J genes are TRBV5-1 and TRBJ1-1; D is undetermined. Germline values: CDR1 SGHRS, CDR2 YFSETQ. The CDR3 sequence is 13 residues long. V shed 2 bases and J shed 8 bases, with 13 bases lying between them. CDR3 region: CASSLADPEEAFF. The CDR3 nucleotides read TGCGCCAGCAGCTTAGCTGATCCGGAGGAAGCTTTCTTT.

This clonotype was observed at least ten times. The chain is built from TRBV4-1 and TRBJ2-7, with D possibly TRBD1 on 5 matching bases. The ends were cut back, 0 bases at V and 1 base at J, with 13 bases in the middle. The CDR3 sequence is 16 residues long. CDR1 is MGHRA, CDR2 YSYEKL, per germline. The CDR3 sequence: CASSQDRRAPSYEQYF. The CDR3, as DNA: TGCGCCAGCAGCCAAGATCGCAGGGCCCCTTCCTACGAGCAGTACTTC.

This clonotype was seen at least ten times. The chain uses TRBV12-3 or TRBV12-4 and TRBJ1-6; 9 bases line up with TRBD1. The ends lost 6 bases at V and 9 bases at J; junction bases unmatched: 9. The CDR3 length is 15 residues. CDR3 amino acids: CASSNHRGRSSPLHF. The CDR3 DNA follows: TGTGCCAGCAGCAATCACAGGGGGCGAAGTTCACCCCTCCACTTT.

The V call is TRBV28, the J call TRBJ2-6, with TRBD2 as a possible D gene (6 bases). Germline assignment: CDR1 MDHEN and CDR2 SYDVKM. V shed 3 bases and J shed 3 bases, with 15 bases lying between them. The length of the CDR3 is 17 residues. The DNA of the CDR3 is TGTGCCAGCAGTTTTAGTCGTGGAGGGCTTGGGGCCAACGTCCTGACTTTC. This sequence encodes CASSFSRGGLGANVLTF.

CDR3 loop: CATSPSGVSYEQYF. The CDR3 DNA reads TGTGCCACCAGCCCAAGCGGGGTCTCCTACGAGCAGTACTTC. V usage is TRBV24-1 and J usage is TRBJ2-7; 7 bases align to TRBD2. The length of the CDR3 is 14 residues. Germline trimming cut 7 bases from V and 0 bases from J; bases unmatched to any gene: 5. Germline assignment: CDR1 KGHDR and CDR2 SFDVKD.

V gene TRBV11-2 combines with J gene TRBJ1-1, with D possibly being TRBD1 (5 bases). In germline, CDR1 is SGHAT, CDR2 FQNNGV. The CDR3 consists of 14 residues. The ends were cut back, 3 bases at V and 0 bases at J, with 8 bases in the middle. The CDR3 protein is CASSFRQLNTEAFF. The CDR3 nucleotides are TGTGCCAGCAGCTTTAGACAGTTGAACACTGAAGCTTTCTTT.

This clonotype was observed at least ten times. This chain joins TRBV20-1 and TRBJ1-1; D is uncertain. The CDR3 sequence is 13 residues long. V shed 6 bases and J shed 0 bases, with 11 bases lying between them. Germline V gives CDR1 DFQATT, CDR2 SNEGSKA (reference sequence). The CDR3 is CSAFGFMNTEAFF. CDR3 in DNA: TGCAGTGCCTTTGGGTTTATGAACACTGAAGCTTTCTTT.

CDR3 region: CASEAGLTGEQYF. CDR3 sequence (DNA): TGTGCCAGCGAGGCGGGGCTAACGGGCGAGCAGTACTTC. The V gene is TRBV28, the J gene TRBJ2-7, with D possibly matching TRBD2 (6 bases). Trimming took off 8 bases at V and 6 bases at J, with 17 bases between the two ends. CDR1 and CDR2 (germline): MDHEN, SYDVKM. CDR3 length: 13 residues.

This clonotype was counted at least ten times. V usage is TRBV15 and J usage is TRBJ1-5, with 10 bases lining up with TRBD1. The CDR3 has 15 residues. J was trimmed by 3 bases and V by 6 bases; bases with no gene match: 5. Per germline, CDR1 LNHNV and CDR2 YYDKDF (reference sequence). The CDR3 protein is CATRLGTGANQPQHF. The CDR3 coding sequence is TGTGCCACCAGATTAGGGACAGGGGCCAATCAGCCCCAGCATTTT.

The J gene is TRBJ1-1, the V gene TRBV6-1, with a possible D match to TRBD1 (5 bases). Germline CDR1 MNHNS, CDR2 SASEGT. This CDR3 comprises 14 residues. V was shortened by 8 bases and J by 5 bases, with 18 bases between the two germline ends. CDR3 amino acids: CASLPPGVKTEAFF. The CDR3 region has the DNA TGTGCCAGCCTACCGCCGGGGGTAAAGACTGAAGCTTTCTTT.

This clonotype was seen ten or more times. The chain has TRBV12-3 or TRBV12-4 and TRBJ2-5, with 12 bases aligning to TRBD2. J gave up 1 base and V 4 bases, and 10 bases lay outside the gene matches. The CDR3 loop spans 18 amino acids. The CDR3 DNA is TGTGCCAGCAGTTCGGGGACTAGCGGGCGAAGCTTCCAAGAGACCCAGTACTTC. As protein: CASSSGTSGRSFQETQYF.

This clonotype was detected a few times. This may be a read error: a much more frequent sequence differs by one nucleotide. The chain recombines TRBV12-3 or TRBV12-4 with TRBJ2-5; maybe TRBD2 (6 bases). CDR3 length: 14 amino acids. The CDR3 region is CASSFSGVEETQHF. In nucleotides, the CDR3 is TGTGCCAGCAGTTTTAGCGGCGTGGAAGAGACCCAGCACTTC.

This clonotype occurred many times. The chain recombines TRBV19 with TRBJ1-1; D is perhaps TRBD1 (6 bases). The CDR3 totals 13 residues. From germline, CDR1 is LNHDA and CDR2 SQIVND (reference sequence). Trimming shortened V by 9 bases and J by 5 bases, and 16 bases separated the two germline ends. The DNA for the CDR3 is TGTGCCAGCTCGCAGGGGAGGTGGACTGAAGCTTTCTTT. Translation: CASSQGRWTEAFF.

The chain is built from TRBV20-1 and TRBJ1-2, with D possibly matching TRBD1 (5 bases). CDR3 length equals 15 residues. Germline V gives CDR1 DFQATT, CDR2 SNEGSKA (reference sequence). With 3 bases removed from V and 8 bases from J, the gap between germline ends came to 22 bases. CDR3: CSASSGSGGSGGYTF. The CDR3 DNA sequence: TGCAGTGCTAGTTCCGGCTCTGGGGGGTCAGGGGGCTACACCTTC.

This clonotype was seen ten or more times. V and J are TRBV12-3 or TRBV12-4 and TRBJ1-1; D unclear. The CDR3 extends over 13 amino acids. Trimming removed 7 bases at V and 0 bases at J, with 9 bases between. CDR3 in DNA: TGTGCCAGCAACCCGGTAGTGAACACTGAAGCTTTCTTT. Its protein product is CASNPVVNTEAFF.

This clonotype was counted at least ten times. The chain joins TRBV12-3 or TRBV12-4 to TRBJ1-1; weak D call: TRBD1 (6 bases). The CDR3 spans 14 residues. With 2 bases removed from V and 0 bases from J, the gap between germline ends came to 7 bases. CDR3 DNA: TGTGCCAGCAGTTTAACAGGGATGAACACTGAAGCTTTCTTT. Protein: CASSLTGMNTEAFF.

Ten or more counts support this clonotype. The rearrangement uses TRBV10-1 and TRBJ2-5; no clear D. Germline CDR1 WNHNN, CDR2 SYGVQD (reference sequence). The CDR3 totals 12 residues. Trimming took off 7 bases at V and 3 bases at J, with 9 bases between the two ends. CDR3 region: CASTGREETQYF. CDR3 sequence (DNA): TGCGCCAGCACTGGACGGGAAGAGACCCAGTACTTC.

CDR3 nucleotides: TGTGCCAGCTCACCACGAGCCGATAACACTGAAGCTTTCTTT. Translating gives CASSPRADNTEAFF. V gene TRBV18 combines with J gene TRBJ1-1; no clear D gene. The V and J ends lost 1 base and 2 bases respectively, with 8 bases between them. This CDR3 region has 14 residues. Per germline, CDR1 KGHSH and CDR2 LQKENI.

This clonotype was detected ten times or more. CDR3 in amino acids: CASSQELGGYHEQYF. As DNA, the CDR3 is TGCGCCAGCAGCCAAGAGCTAGGGGGGTACCACGAGCAGTACTTC. This chain links TRBV4-1 with TRBJ2-7, with D perhaps being TRBD1 or TRBD2 (6 bases each). The CDR3 loop spans 15 amino acids. V lost 0 bases and J lost 5, with 14 bases in between. The germline V gene encodes CDR1 MGHRA and CDR2 YSYEKL.